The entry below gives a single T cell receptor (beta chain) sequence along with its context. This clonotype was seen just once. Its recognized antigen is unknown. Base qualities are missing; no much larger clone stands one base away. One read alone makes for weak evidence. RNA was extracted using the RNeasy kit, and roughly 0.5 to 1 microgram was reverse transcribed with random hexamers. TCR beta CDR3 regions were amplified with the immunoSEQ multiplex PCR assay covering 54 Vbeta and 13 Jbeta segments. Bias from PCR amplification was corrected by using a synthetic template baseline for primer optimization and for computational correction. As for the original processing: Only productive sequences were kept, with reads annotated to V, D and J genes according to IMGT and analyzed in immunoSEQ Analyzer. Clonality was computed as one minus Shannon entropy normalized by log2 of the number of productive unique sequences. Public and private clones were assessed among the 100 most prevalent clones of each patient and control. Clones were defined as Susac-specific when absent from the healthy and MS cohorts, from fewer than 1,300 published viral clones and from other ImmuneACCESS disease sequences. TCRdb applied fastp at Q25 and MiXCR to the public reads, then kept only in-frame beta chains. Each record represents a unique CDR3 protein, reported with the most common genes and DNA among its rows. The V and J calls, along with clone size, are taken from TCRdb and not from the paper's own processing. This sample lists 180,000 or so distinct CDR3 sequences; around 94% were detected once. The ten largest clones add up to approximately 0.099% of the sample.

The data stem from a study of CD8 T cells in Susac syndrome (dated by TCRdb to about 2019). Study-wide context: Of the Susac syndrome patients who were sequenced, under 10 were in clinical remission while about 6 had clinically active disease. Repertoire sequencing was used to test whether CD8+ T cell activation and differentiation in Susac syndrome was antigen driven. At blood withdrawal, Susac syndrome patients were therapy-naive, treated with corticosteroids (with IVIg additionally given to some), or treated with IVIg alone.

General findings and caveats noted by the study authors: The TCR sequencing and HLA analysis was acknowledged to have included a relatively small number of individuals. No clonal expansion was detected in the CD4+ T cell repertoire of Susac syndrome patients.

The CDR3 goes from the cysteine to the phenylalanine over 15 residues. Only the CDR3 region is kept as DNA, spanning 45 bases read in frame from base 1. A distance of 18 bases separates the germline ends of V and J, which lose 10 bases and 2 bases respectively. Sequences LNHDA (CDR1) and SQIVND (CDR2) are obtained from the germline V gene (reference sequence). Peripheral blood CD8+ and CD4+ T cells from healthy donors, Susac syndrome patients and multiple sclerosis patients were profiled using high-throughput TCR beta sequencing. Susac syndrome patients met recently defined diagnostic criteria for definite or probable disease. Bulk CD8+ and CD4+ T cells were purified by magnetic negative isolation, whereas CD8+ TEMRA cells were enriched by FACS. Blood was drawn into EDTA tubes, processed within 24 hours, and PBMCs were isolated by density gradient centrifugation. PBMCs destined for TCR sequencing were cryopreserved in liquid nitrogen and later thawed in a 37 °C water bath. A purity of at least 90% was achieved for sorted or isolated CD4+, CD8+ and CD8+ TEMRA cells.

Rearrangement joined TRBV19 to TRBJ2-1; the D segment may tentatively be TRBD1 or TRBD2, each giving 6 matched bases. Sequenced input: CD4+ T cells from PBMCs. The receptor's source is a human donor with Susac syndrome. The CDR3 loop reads CATTKTGRTYNEQFF. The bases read TGTGCCACCACAAAAACAGGGAGGACCTACAATGAGCAGTTCTTC.